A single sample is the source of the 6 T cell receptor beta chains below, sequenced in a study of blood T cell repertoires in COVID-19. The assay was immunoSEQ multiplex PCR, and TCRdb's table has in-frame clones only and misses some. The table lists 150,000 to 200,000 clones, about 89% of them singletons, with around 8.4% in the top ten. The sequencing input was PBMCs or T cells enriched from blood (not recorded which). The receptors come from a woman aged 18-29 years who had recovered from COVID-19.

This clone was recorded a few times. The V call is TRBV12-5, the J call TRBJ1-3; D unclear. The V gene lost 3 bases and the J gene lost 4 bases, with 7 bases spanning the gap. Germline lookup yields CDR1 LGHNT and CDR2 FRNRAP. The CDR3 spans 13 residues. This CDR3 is CASGFWEGNTIYF. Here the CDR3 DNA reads TGTGCTAGTGGTTTTTGGGAGGGAAACACCATATATTTT.

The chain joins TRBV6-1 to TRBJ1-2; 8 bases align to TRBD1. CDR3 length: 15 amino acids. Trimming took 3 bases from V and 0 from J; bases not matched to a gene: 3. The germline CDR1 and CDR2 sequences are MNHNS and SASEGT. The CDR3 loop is CASSEGQASNYGYTF. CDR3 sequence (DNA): TGTGCCAGCAGTGAGGGACAGGCTTCTAACTATGGCTACACCTTC.

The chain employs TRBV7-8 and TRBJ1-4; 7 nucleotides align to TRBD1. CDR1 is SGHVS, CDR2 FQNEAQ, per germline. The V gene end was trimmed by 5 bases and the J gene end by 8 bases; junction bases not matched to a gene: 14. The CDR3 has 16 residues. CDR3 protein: CASSARDAGGREKLFF. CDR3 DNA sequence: TGTGCCAGCAGCGCACGGGACGCAGGGGGTCGGGAAAAACTGTTTTTT.

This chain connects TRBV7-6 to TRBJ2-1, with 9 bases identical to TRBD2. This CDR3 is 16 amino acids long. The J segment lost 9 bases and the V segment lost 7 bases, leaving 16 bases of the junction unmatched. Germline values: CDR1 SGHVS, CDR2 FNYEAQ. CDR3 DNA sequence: TGTGCCAGCAACCCCTTGGCGGGGGGGCCTCTGGCTGAGCAGTTCTTC. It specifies CASNPLAGGPLAEQFF. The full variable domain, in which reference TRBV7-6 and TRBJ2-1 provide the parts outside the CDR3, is GAGVSQSPRYKVTKRGQDVALRCDPISGHVSLYWYRQALGQGPEFLTYFNYEAQQDKSGLPNDRFSAERPEGSISTLTIQRTEQRDSAMYRCASNPLAGGPLAEQFFGPGTRLTVL.

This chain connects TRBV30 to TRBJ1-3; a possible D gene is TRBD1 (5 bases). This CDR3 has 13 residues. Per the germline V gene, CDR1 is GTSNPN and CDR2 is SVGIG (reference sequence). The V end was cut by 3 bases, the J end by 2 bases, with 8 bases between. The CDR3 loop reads CAWSQGTGNTIYF. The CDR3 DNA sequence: TGTGCCTGGAGCCAGGGTACTGGAAACACCATATATTTT. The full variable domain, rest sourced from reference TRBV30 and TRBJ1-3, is SQTIHQWPATLVQPVGSPLSLECTVEGTSNPNLYWYRQAAGRGLQLLFYSVGIGQISSEVPQNLSASRPQDRQFILSSKKLLLSDSGFYLCAWSQGTGNTIYFGEGSWLTVV.

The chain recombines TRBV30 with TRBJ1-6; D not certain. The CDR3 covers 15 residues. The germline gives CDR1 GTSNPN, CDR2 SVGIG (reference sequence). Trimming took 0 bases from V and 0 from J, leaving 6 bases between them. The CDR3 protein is CAWSVLSSYNSPLHF. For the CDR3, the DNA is TGTGCCTGGAGTGTTCTGAGCTCCTATAATTCACCCCTCCACTTT. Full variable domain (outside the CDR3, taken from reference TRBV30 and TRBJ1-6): SQTIHQWPATLVQPVGSPLSLECTVEGTSNPNLYWYRQAAGRGLQLLFYSVGIGQISSEVPQNLSASRPQDRQFILSSKKLLLSDSGFYLCAWSVLSSYNSPLHFGNGTRLTVT.